These 9 T cell receptor beta chains originate from one sample sequenced in a study of blood T cell repertoires in COVID-19 (dated by TCRdb to about 2020). The library was made by the immunoSEQ multiplex PCR assay. Held by TCRdb, this immuneACCESS table contains in-frame sequences only and omits some clones. Under half of the omission traces to an unresolved V gene where checked; the cause of the rest is unknown. The table for this sample lists 200,000 to 300,000 clones; 84% of them were counted only once. The ten largest clones add up to roughly 4% of the sample. What was sequenced was peripheral blood. These TCRs come from a man in his forties or fifties with acute or convalescent COVID-19.

This sequence joins TRBV19 and TRBJ1-5; D gene unclear. Per germline, CDR1 LNHDA and CDR2 SQIVND (reference sequence). The CDR3 runs to 12 residues. Trimming removed 3 bases at V and 6 bases at J, with 6 bases between. The CDR3 sequence is CASSIFGQPQHF. The CDR3 DNA is TGTGCCAGTAGTATTTTCGGTCAGCCCCAGCATTTT.

V and J are TRBV19 and TRBJ1-5; 7 bases align to TRBD1. The trim removed 5 bases at V and 2 bases at J, leaving 12 bases unmatched. The CDR3 is 17 amino acids. Germline V lookup: CDR1 LNHDA, CDR2 SQIVND (reference sequence). The DNA for the CDR3 is TGTGCCAGTAGTGTTTTCCAAGGGGGCTCGGGCAATCAGCCCCAGCATTTT. Protein sequence: CASSVFQGGSGNQPQHF. Supplemented by reference TRBV19 and TRBJ1-5, the full variable domain reads DGGITQSPKYLFRKEGQNVTLSCEQNLNHDAMYWYRQDPGQGLRLIYYSQIVNDFQKGDIAEGYSVSREKKESFPLTVTSAQKNPTAFYLCASSVFQGGSGNQPQHFGDGTRLSIL.

This sequence joins TRBV9 and TRBJ1-1; tentatively, D is TRBD1 (6 bases). The V and J ends lost 4 bases and 0 bases respectively, with 19 bases between them. Germline CDR1 and CDR2: SGDLS and YYNGEE. The length of the CDR3 is 17 residues. CDR3 amino acids: CASSSKQGSLMNTEAFF. The CDR3 nucleotides are TGTGCCAGCAGCTCCAAACAGGGTTCCCTCATGAACACTGAAGCTTTCTTT.

This clone was seen more than once but under ten times. V usage is TRBV3-1 (or the pseudogene TRBV3-2) and J usage is TRBJ2-5; perhaps TRBD2 as D (7 bases). There are 16 residues in the CDR3. V dropped 3 bases and J dropped 2 bases, with 16 bases sitting between them. Per the germline V gene, CDR1 is LGHDT and CDR2 is YNNKEL (reference sequence). The CDR3 bases are TGTGCCAGCAGCCATTGGGAAGGGGGGGGACAAGAGACCCAGTACTTC. This encodes CASSHWEGGGQETQYF.

This chain links TRBV2 with TRBJ2-3, with D unclear. CDR1 is SNHLY, CDR2 FYNNEI, per germline. Trimming took 7 bases from V and 6 from J, leaving 8 bases between them. This CDR3 spans 11 amino acids. As DNA, the CDR3 is TGTGCCAGCACGCCTGAGGATACGCAGTATTTT. This codes for CASTPEDTQYF.

The V and J genes are TRBV5-1 and TRBJ1-2; TRBD1 matches at 8 bases. V dropped 0 bases and J dropped 6; count of bases not matched to a gene: 1. This CDR3 region has 13 residues. From germline, CDR1 is SGHRS and CDR2 YFSETQ. CDR3 sequence reads: CASSLDRGNGYTF. DNA for the CDR3: TGCGCCAGCAGCTTGGACAGGGGGAATGGCTACACCTTC.

This clone was found once. The rearrangement links TRBV28 to TRBJ2-1, with D hard to call. The CDR3 has 13 amino acids. Germline V gene data show CDR1 as MDHEN and CDR2 as SYDVKM. V dropped 8 bases and J dropped 13 bases, with 21 bases sitting between them. The CDR3 DNA follows: TGTGCCAGCTGTGTAACGGCCCAATGGGCCCAGTTCTTC. It specifies CASCVTAQWAQFF.

This chain joins TRBV30 and TRBJ1-1; 8 bases agree with TRBD1. Germline V gene sequence: CDR1 GTSNPN, CDR2 SVGIG (reference sequence). The length of the CDR3 is 14 residues. The J segment lost 3 bases and the V segment lost 3 bases, leaving 6 bases of the junction unmatched. The CDR3 DNA sequence: TGTGCCTGGAGACAGGGGGTGAGGTACACTGAAGCTTTCTTT. Its protein is CAWRQGVRYTEAFF.

This chain links TRBV19 with TRBJ2-1; TRBD2 matches at 15 bases. Trimming removed 4 bases from V and 6 bases from J; junction bases left unmatched: 1. The length of the CDR3 is 15 residues. The germline CDR1 and CDR2 sequences are LNHDA and SQIVND (reference sequence). The CDR3 coding sequence is TGTGCCAGTAGTAGGACTAGCGGGGGGGCCAATGAGCAGTTCTTC. Protein: CASSRTSGGANEQFF.